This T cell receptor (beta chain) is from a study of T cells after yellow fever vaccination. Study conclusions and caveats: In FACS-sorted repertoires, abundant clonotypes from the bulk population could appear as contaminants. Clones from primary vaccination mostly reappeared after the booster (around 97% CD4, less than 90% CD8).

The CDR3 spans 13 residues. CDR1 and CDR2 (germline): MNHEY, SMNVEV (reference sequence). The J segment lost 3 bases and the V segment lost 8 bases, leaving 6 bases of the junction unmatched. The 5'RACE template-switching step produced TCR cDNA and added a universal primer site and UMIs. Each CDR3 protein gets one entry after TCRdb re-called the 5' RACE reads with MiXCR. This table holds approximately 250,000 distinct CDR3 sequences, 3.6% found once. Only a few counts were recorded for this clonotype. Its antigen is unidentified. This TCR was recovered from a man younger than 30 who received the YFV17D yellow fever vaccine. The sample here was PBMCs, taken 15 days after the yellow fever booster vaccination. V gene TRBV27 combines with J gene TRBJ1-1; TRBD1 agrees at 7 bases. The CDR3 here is CASRRQGYTEAFF. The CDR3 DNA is TGTGCCAGCCGGAGACAGGGATACACTGAAGCTTTCTTT.